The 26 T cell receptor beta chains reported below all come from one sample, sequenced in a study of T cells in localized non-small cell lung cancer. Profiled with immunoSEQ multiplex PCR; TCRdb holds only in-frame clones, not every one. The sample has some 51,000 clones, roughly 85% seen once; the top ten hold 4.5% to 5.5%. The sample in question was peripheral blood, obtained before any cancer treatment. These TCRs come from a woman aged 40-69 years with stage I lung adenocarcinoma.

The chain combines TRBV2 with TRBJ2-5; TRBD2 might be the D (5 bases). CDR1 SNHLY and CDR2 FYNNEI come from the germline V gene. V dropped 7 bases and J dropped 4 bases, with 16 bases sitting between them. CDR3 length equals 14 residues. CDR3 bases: TGTGCCAGCACGCGGGCCATCGACCGAGAGACCCAGTACTTC. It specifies CASTRAIDRETQYF.

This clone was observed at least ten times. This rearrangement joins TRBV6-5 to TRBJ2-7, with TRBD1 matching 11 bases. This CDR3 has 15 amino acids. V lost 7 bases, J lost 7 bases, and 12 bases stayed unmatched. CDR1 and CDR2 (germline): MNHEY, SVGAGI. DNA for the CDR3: TGTGCCAGCATGAGGACCGGGACAGGGGGTGGAGAGCAGTACTTC. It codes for CASMRTGTGGGEQYF.

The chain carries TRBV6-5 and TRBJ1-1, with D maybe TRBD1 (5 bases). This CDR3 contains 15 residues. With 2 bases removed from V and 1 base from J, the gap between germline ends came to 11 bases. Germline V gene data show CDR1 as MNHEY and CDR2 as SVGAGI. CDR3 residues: CASSYRGPPNTEAFF. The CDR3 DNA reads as TGTGCCAGCAGTTACAGGGGTCCCCCGAACACTGAAGCTTTCTTT.

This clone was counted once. CDR3 sequence: CASSPPGTGIYEQYF. In DNA, the CDR3 is TGTGCCAGCTCACCCCCCGGGACAGGGATCTACGAGCAGTACTTC. This chain joins TRBV18 and TRBJ2-7; 9 nucleotides line up with TRBD1. The germline V gene has CDR1 KGHSH and CDR2 LQKENI. Losses at the gene ends were 3 bases for V and 3 bases for J; bases not matched to a gene: 6. The CDR3 is 15 amino acids.

CDR3: CASSLTGALEAFF. The CDR3 DNA is TGTGCCAGCAGCTTAACAGGGGCCCTTGAAGCTTTCTTT. The rearrangement uses TRBV7-6 and TRBJ1-1, with 7 bases that match TRBD1. Looked up from germline, CDR1 is SGHVS and CDR2 is FNYEAQ. V gave up 2 bases and J gave up 7 bases; unmatched junction bases: 4. The CDR3 loop spans 13 amino acids. The entire variable domain, with the rest obtained from reference TRBV7-6 and TRBJ1-1, is as follows: GAGVSQSPRYKVTKRGQDVALRCDPISGHVSLYWYRQALGQGPEFLTYFNYEAQQDKSGLPNDRFSAERPEGSISTLTIQRTEQRDSAMYRCASSLTGALEAFFGQGTRLTVV.

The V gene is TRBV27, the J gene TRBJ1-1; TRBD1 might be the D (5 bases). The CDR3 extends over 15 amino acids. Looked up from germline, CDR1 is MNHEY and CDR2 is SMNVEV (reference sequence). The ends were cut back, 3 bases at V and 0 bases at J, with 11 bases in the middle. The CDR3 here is CASSLQGGVNTEAFF. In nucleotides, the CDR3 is TGTGCCAGCAGTTTGCAGGGTGGGGTGAACACTGAAGCTTTCTTT.

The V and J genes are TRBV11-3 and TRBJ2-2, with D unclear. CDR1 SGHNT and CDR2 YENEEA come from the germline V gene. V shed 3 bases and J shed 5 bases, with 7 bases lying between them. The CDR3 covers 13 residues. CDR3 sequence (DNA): TGTGCCAGCAGCTTTGATGGGACCGGGGAGCTGTTTTTT. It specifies CASSFDGTGELFF.

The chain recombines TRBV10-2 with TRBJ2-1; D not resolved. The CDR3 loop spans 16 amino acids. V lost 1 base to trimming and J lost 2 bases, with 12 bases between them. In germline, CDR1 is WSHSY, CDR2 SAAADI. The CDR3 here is CASSEFRSRPYNEQFF. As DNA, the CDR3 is TGCGCCAGCAGTGAGTTTCGCTCAAGACCCTACAATGAGCAGTTCTTC.

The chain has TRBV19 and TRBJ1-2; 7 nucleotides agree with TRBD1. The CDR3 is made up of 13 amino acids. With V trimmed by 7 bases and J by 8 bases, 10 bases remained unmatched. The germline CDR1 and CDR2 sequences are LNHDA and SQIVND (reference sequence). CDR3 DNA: TGTGCCAGTACCCCAGGGGACAGTGAGGGCTACACCTTC. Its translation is CASTPGDSEGYTF.

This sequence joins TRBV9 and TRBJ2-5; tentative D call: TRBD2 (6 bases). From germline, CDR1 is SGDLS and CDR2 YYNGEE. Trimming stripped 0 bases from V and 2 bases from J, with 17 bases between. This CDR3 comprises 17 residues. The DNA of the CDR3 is TGTGCCAGCAGCGTAGGGGTTCCTAGCGCGGGGCAAGAGACCCAGTACTTC. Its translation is CASSVGVPSAGQETQYF.

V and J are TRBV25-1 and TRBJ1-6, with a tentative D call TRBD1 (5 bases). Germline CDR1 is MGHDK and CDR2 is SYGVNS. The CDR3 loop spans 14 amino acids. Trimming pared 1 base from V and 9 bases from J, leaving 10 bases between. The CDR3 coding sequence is TGTGCCAGCAGTGAATTTGGGGACCTTTCACCCCTCCACTTT. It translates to CASSEFGDLSPLHF.

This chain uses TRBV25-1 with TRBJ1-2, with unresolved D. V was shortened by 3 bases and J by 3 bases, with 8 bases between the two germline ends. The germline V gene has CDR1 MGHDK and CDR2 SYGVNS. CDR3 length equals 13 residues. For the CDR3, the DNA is TGTGCCAGCAGTGATTCGGCTGACTATGGCTACACCTTC. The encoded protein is CASSDSADYGYTF.

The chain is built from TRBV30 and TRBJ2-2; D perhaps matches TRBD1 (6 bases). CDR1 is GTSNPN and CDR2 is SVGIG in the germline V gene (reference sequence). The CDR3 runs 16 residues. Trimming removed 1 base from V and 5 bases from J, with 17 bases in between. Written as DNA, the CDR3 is TGTGCCTGGAGTGAGATTCCGGGACACTCGACCGGGGAGCTGTTTTTT. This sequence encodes CAWSEIPGHSTGELFF. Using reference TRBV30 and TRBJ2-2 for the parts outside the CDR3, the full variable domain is SQTIHQWPATLVQPVGSPLSLECTVEGTSNPNLYWYRQAAGRGLQLLFYSVGIGQISSEVPQNLSASRPQDRQFILSSKKLLLSDSGFYLCAWSEIPGHSTGELFFGEGSRLTVL.

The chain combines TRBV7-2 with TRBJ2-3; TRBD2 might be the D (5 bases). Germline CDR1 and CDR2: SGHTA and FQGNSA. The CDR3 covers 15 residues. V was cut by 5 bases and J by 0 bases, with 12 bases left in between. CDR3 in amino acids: CASSPEGGSTDTQYF. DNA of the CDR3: TGTGCCAGCAGCCCAGAGGGCGGGAGCACAGATACGCAGTATTTT.

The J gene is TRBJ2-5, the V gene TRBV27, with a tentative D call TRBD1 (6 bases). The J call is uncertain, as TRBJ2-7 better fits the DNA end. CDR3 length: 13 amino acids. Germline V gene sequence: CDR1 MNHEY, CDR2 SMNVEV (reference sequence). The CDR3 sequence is CASRTGIRDEQYF. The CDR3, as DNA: TGTGCCAGCAGAACAGGGATAAGGGACGAGCAGTACTTC.

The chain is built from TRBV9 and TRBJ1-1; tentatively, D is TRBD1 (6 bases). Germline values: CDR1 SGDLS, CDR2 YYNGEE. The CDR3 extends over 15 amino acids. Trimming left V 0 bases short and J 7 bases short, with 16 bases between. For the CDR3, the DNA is TGTGCCAGCAGCGTAGAGGGGGGGCAACGCATTGAAGCTTTCTTT. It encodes CASSVEGGQRIEAFF.

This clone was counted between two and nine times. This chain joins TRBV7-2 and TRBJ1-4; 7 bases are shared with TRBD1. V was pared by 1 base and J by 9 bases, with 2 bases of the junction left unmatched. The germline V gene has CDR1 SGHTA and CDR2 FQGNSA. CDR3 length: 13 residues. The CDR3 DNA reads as TGTGCCAGCAGCTTAGGGACAGGCAAAAAACTGTTTTTT. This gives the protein CASSLGTGKKLFF.

The CDR3 loop is CASSQQLAQPQETQYF. For the CDR3, the DNA is TGTGCCAGCAGCCAACAATTAGCCCAACCCCAAGAGACCCAGTACTTC. The chain combines TRBV7-2 with TRBJ2-5; no reliable D call. CDR1 is SGHTA and CDR2 is FQGNSA in the germline V gene. This CDR3 region has 16 residues. Trimming removed 5 bases at V and 1 base at J, with 17 bases between.

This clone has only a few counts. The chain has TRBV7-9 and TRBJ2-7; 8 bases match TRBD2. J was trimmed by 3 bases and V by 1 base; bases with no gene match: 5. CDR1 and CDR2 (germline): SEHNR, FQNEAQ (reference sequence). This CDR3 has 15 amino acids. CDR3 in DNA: TGTGCCAGCAGCTTAGTATCGGGGGGGCACTACGAGCAGTACTTC. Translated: CASSLVSGGHYEQYF.

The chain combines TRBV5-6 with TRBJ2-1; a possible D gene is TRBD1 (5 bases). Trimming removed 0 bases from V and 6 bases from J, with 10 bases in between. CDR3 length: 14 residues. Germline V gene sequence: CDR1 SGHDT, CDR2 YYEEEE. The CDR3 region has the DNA TGTGCCAGCAGCTTGGATAACAGGTTCAATGAGCAGTTCTTC. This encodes CASSLDNRFNEQFF.

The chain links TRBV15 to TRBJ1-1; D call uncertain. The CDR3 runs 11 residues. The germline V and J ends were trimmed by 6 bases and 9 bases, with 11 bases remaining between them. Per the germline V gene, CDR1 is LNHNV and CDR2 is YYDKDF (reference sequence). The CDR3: CATRLDTKAFF. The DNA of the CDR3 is TGTGCCACCAGATTAGATACCAAAGCTTTCTTT.

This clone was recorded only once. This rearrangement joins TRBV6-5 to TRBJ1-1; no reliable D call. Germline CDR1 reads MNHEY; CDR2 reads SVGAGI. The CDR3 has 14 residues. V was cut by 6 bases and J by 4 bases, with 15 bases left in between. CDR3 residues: CASRRRGSGTEAFF. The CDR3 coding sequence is TGTGCCAGCAGGAGGAGAGGGAGTGGCACTGAAGCTTTCTTT.

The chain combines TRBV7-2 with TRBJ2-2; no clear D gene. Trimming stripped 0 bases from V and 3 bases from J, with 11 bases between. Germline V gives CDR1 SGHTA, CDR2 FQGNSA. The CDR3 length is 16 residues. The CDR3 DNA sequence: TGTGCCAGCAGCTTAGCGTTTGGCGATTACACCGGGGAGCTGTTTTTT. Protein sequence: CASSLAFGDYTGELFF.

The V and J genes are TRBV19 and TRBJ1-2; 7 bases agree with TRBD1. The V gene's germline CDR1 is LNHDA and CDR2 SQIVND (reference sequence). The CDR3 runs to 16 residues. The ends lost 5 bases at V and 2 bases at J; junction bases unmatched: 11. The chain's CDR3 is CASSLNRGGVNYGYTF. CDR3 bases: TGTGCCAGTAGTCTCAACAGGGGAGGGGTAAACTATGGCTACACCTTC.

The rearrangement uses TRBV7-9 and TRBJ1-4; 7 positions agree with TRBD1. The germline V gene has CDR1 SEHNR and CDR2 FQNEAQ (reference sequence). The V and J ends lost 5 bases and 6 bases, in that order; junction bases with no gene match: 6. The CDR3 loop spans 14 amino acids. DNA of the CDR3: TGTGCCAGCAGCCAGACAGGGCTCGATGAAAAACTGTTTTTT. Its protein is CASSQTGLDEKLFF.

The CDR3 nucleotides are TGTGCCAGCAGTGAAGGAGGGGTCCAGGGCTATGGCTACACCTTC. Its protein is CASSEGGVQGYGYTF. The V gene is TRBV6-1, the J gene TRBJ1-2; D may be TRBD1 (5 bases). V lost 1 base to trimming and J lost 4 bases, with 13 bases between them. Germline CDR1 and CDR2: MNHNS and SASEGT. This CDR3 is 15 amino acids long.